This is a list of T cell receptor beta chains from one sample in a study of human T cells and chemical hapten exposure. TCRdb analysed the RACE reads with MiXCR anew, one entry per CDR3 protein. The data hold 150,000 to 200,000 distinct CDR3 sequences, with 25% to 35% observed a single time. The sample consisted of whole blood, taken in connection with sensitization to the hapten diphenylcyclopropenone (DPC). The source is a woman between 18 and 29 years old with alopecia areata. Some clones in this sample may be carry-over from other donors' samples. Each CDR3 is given with its conserved first and last residue. The D gene is left open where the match is weak. Rows may omit the clone size; those that give it use once, few, many or a size class.

v_call: TRBV4-3
j_call: TRBJ2-6
clone_size: .
d_call: .
cdr3_aa: CASSQAPRGTGANVLTF
cdr3_nt: TGCGCCAGCAGCCAGGCCCCGCGGGGAACTGGGGCCAACGTCCTGACTTTC

v_call: TRBV20-1
j_call: TRBJ2-7
clone_size: .
d_call: .
cdr3_aa: CSATPSYEQYF
cdr3_nt: TGCAGTGCTACCCCATCCTACGAGCAGTACTTC

v_call: TRBV27
j_call: TRBJ2-1
clone_size: .
d_call: .
cdr3_aa: CASRWGGGNEQFF
cdr3_nt: TGTGCCAGCAGATGGGGGGGCGGGAATGAGCAGTTCTTC

v_call: TRBV6-2/TRBV6-3
j_call: TRBJ2-5
clone_size: .
d_call: TRBD1
cdr3_aa: CATTYRGRGETQYF
cdr3_nt: TGTGCGACCACCTACAGGGGGCGCGGAGAGACCCAGTACTTC

v_call: TRBV10-3
j_call: TRBJ2-7
clone_size: .
d_call: .
cdr3_aa: CAISRDYEQYF
cdr3_nt: TGTGCCATCAGCAGGGACTACGAGCAGTACTTC

v_call: TRBV3-1
j_call: TRBJ2-2
clone_size: many
d_call: .
cdr3_aa: CASSQGTATGELFF
cdr3_nt: TGTGCCAGCAGCCAAGGGACAGCTACCGGGGAGCTGTTTTTT

v_call: TRBV29-1
j_call: TRBJ2-2
clone_size: .
d_call: TRBD2
cdr3_aa: CSVEDTAGTNTGELFF
cdr3_nt: TGCAGCGTTGAAGATACAGCGGGAACTAACACCGGGGAGCTGTTTTTT

v_call: TRBV10-3
j_call: TRBJ2-3
clone_size: .
d_call: .
cdr3_aa: CAIKASTDTQYF
cdr3_nt: TGTGCCATCAAGGCCAGCACAGATACGCAGTATTTT

v_call: TRBV7-2
j_call: TRBJ1-1
clone_size: few
d_call: .
cdr3_aa: CASSLAPRRAFF
cdr3_nt: TGTGCCAGCAGCTTGGCCCCCCGGAGAGCTTTCTTT

v_call: TRBV27
j_call: TRBJ2-4
clone_size: few
d_call: TRBD1
cdr3_aa: CASSSRQGQGNIQYF
cdr3_nt: TGTGCCAGCAGCTCACGACAGGGGCAAGGGAACATTCAGTACTTC

v_call: TRBV7-2
j_call: TRBJ1-4
clone_size: few
d_call: .
cdr3_aa: CASSFTGFNEKLFF
cdr3_nt: TGTGCCAGCAGCTTTACAGGGTTTAATGAAAAACTGTTTTTT

v_call: TRBV4-1
j_call: TRBJ2-7
clone_size: many
d_call: TRBD2
cdr3_aa: CASSQGAGGTYEQYF
cdr3_nt: TGCGCCAGCAGCCAAGGGGCGGGAGGGACTTACGAGCAGTACTTC

v_call: TRBV3-1
j_call: TRBJ1-2
clone_size: few
d_call: .
cdr3_aa: CASSQDDHYGYTF
cdr3_nt: TGTGCCAGCAGCCAAGATGATCACTATGGCTACACCTTC

v_call: TRBV28
j_call: TRBJ1-1
clone_size: few
d_call: .
cdr3_aa: CASSAGWTEAFF
cdr3_nt: TGTGCCAGCAGCGCGGGATGGACAGAAGCTTTCTTT

v_call: TRBV21-1
j_call: TRBJ2-3
clone_size: .
d_call: .
cdr3_aa: CASSGTQGTSTDTQYF
cdr3_nt: TGTGCCAGCAGCGGAACACAGGGGACTAGCACAGATACGCAGTATTTT

v_call: TRBV29-1
j_call: TRBJ1-2
clone_size: .
d_call: .
cdr3_aa: CSVEVGGYGYTF
cdr3_nt: TGCAGCGTTGAAGTAGGGGGTTATGGCTACACCTTC

v_call: TRBV10-3
j_call: TRBJ2-3
clone_size: few
d_call: TRBD2
cdr3_aa: CAIRGGTSGTDTQYF
cdr3_nt: TGTGCCATCAGGGGAGGTACTAGCGGCACAGATACGCAGTATTTT

v_call: TRBV6-2/TRBV6-3
j_call: TRBJ1-1
clone_size: .
d_call: TRBD1
cdr3_aa: CASSPTGAGNTEAFF
cdr3_nt: TGTGCCAGCAGTCCCACAGGGGCAGGGAACACTGAAGCTTTCTTT

v_call: TRBV20-1
j_call: TRBJ2-7
clone_size: few
d_call: TRBD2
cdr3_aa: CSAPGLAGVRNEQYF
cdr3_nt: TGCAGTGCGCCCGGACTAGCGGGAGTTAGAAACGAGCAGTACTTC

v_call: TRBV25-1
j_call: TRBJ2-5
clone_size: .
d_call: TRBD2
cdr3_aa: CASSPSGRDQETQYF
cdr3_nt: TGTGCCAGCAGCCCTAGCGGGAGAGACCAAGAGACCCAGTACTTC

v_call: TRBV12-3/TRBV12-4
j_call: TRBJ2-2
clone_size: .
d_call: .
cdr3_aa: CASSFRPGPTSGELFF
cdr3_nt: TGTGCCAGCAGTTTTCGGCCGGGGCCAACCTCCGGGGAGCTGTTTTTT

v_call: TRBV11-3
j_call: TRBJ2-1
clone_size: .
d_call: .
cdr3_aa: CASSRDRLYNEQFF
cdr3_nt: TGTGCCAGCAGCAGGGACCGACTCTACAATGAGCAGTTCTTC

v_call: TRBV4-3
j_call: TRBJ2-7
clone_size: few
d_call: TRBD2
cdr3_aa: CASSQVIAGDVDEQYF
cdr3_nt: TGCGCCAGCAGCCAAGTCATAGCGGGGGATGTCGACGAGCAGTACTTC

v_call: TRBV4-3
j_call: TRBJ2-1
clone_size: .
d_call: .
cdr3_aa: CASSPLLENEQFF
cdr3_nt: TGCGCCAGCAGCCCCTTACTAGAGAATGAGCAGTTCTTC

v_call: TRBV20-1
j_call: TRBJ1-1
clone_size: .
d_call: TRBD1
cdr3_aa: CSARPDRVTEAFF
cdr3_nt: TGCAGTGCTAGACCGGACAGGGTCACTGAAGCTTTCTTT

v_call: TRBV24-1
j_call: TRBJ2-1
clone_size: .
d_call: TRBD2
cdr3_aa: CATSAVAGASYNEQFF
cdr3_nt: TGTGCCACCAGTGCCGTAGCGGGGGCGTCTTACAATGAGCAGTTCTTC

v_call: TRBV6-2/TRBV6-3
j_call: TRBJ2-3
clone_size: .
d_call: .
cdr3_aa: CASSEGYFPGNTDTQYF
cdr3_nt: TGTGCCAGCAGTGAGGGGTACTTTCCAGGGAACACAGATACGCAGTATTTT

v_call: TRBV7-2
j_call: TRBJ2-3
clone_size: few
d_call: TRBD1
cdr3_aa: CASSRWDRGQTDTQYF
cdr3_nt: TGTGCCAGCAGCCGTTGGGACAGGGGGCAGACAGATACGCAGTATTTT

v_call: TRBV20-1
j_call: TRBJ2-3
clone_size: few
d_call: .
cdr3_aa: CSAGAALADTQYF
cdr3_nt: TGCAGTGCTGGAGCGGCCCTCGCAGATACGCAGTATTTT

v_call: TRBV4-3
j_call: TRBJ1-2
clone_size: few
d_call: .
cdr3_aa: CASSQDTRPAGYTF
cdr3_nt: TGCGCCAGCAGCCAAGATACCCGTCCGGCCGGCTACACCTTC

v_call: TRBV3-1
j_call: TRBJ1-2
clone_size: few
d_call: .
cdr3_aa: CASSLDRQYGYTF
cdr3_nt: TGTGCCAGCAGCCTTGACCGTCAGTATGGCTACACCTTC

v_call: TRBV6-5
j_call: TRBJ2-1
clone_size: few
d_call: TRBD1
cdr3_aa: CASSGQVNYNEQFF
cdr3_nt: TGTGCCAGCAGTGGACAGGTTAACTACAATGAGCAGTTCTTC

v_call: TRBV6-5
j_call: TRBJ2-7
clone_size: many
d_call: TRBD2
cdr3_aa: CASSLAGEQYF
cdr3_nt: TGTGCCAGCAGTTTAGCGGGCGAGCAGTACTTC

v_call: TRBV29-1
j_call: TRBJ2-2
clone_size: few
d_call: .
cdr3_aa: CSVFRENTGELFF
cdr3_nt: TGCAGCGTTTTCAGGGAGAACACCGGGGAGCTGTTTTTT

v_call: TRBV11-2
j_call: TRBJ2-3
clone_size: few
d_call: .
cdr3_aa: CASSWGSEIGDTQYF
cdr3_nt: TGTGCCAGCAGCTGGGGGTCCGAGATCGGAGATACGCAGTATTTT

v_call: TRBV29-1
j_call: TRBJ2-7
clone_size: .
d_call: .
cdr3_aa: CSVESKGREQYF
cdr3_nt: TGCAGCGTTGAAAGTAAAGGGCGCGAGCAGTACTTC

v_call: TRBV10-3
j_call: TRBJ2-1
clone_size: .
d_call: .
cdr3_aa: CAIRGTNSYNEQFF
cdr3_nt: TGTGCCATCAGAGGGACCAACTCCTACAATGAGCAGTTCTTC

v_call: TRBV19
j_call: TRBJ2-3
clone_size: .
d_call: .
cdr3_aa: CASSIQASTDTQYF
cdr3_nt: TGTGCCAGTAGTATTCAAGCCAGCACAGATACGCAGTATTTT

v_call: TRBV6-1
j_call: TRBJ2-1
clone_size: few
d_call: .
cdr3_aa: CASTPSAPSSYNEQFF
cdr3_nt: TGTGCCAGCACCCCTAGCGCCCCAAGCTCCTACAATGAGCAGTTCTTC